A selection of T cell receptor beta chains follows, all from one sample in a study of T cell changes during pregnancy in multiple sclerosis. TCRdb keeps only in-frame clones here, not all; method: immunoSEQ multiplex PCR. The sample holds approximately 50,000 clones, approximately 90% seen once. The material sequenced was CD4+ T cells from peripheral blood mononuclear cells, taken after pregnancy. The receptors come from a female donor with multiple sclerosis, enrolled in a pregnancy study. Both conserved end residues are part of each CDR3. A D gene is named only where the DNA matches it firmly.

>TRBJ1-3|TRBD1|TRBV5-6
CASSLATGDENTIYF
TGTGCCAGCAGCTTAGCCACAGGGGACGAAAACACCATATATTTT
>TRBJ2-1|NA|TRBV28
CASSFRLGQFF
TGTGCCAGCAGTTTCCGACTAGGGCAGTTCTTC
>TRBJ2-1|NA|TRBV29-1
CSVESESSYNEQFF
TGCAGCGTTGAAAGTGAGAGCTCCTACAATGAGCAGTTCTTC
>TRBJ1-2|NA|TRBV5-1
CASSLDPGGYGYTF
TGCGCCAGCAGCTTGGACCCCGGGGGCTATGGCTACACCTTC
>TRBJ2-7|NA|TRBV7-4
CASSSDPTLGLPYEQYF
TGTGCCAGCAGCTCCGACCCGACGTTGGGCCTCCCCTACGAGCAGTACTTC
>TRBJ1-2|NA|TRBV7-2
CASSLGGTGGLGGYTF
TGTGCCAGCAGCTTAGGAGGGACTGGGGGACTGGGTGGCTACACCTTC
>TRBJ1-1|TRBD1|TRBV6-1
CASSETGTVTEAFF
TGTGCCAGCAGTGAGACCGGGACAGTCACTGAAGCTTTCTTT
>TRBJ2-1|TRBD1|TRBV7-9
CASTWTGSNEQFF
TGTGCCAGCACCTGGACAGGGAGCAATGAGCAGTTCTTC
>TRBJ2-1|TRBD2|TRBV7-9
CASSPSGRSYNEQFF
TGTGCCAGCAGCCCTAGCGGGAGGTCGTACAATGAGCAGTTCTTC
>TRBJ1-4|NA|TRBV7-9
CASTRSQLNEKLFF
TGTGCCAGCACCCGGTCACAGCTTAATGAAAAACTGTTTTTT
>TRBJ2-3|TRBD2|TRBV6-6
CASRTPGRGDTQYF
TGTGCCAGCAGAACCCCGGGGAGGGGAGATACGCAGTATTTT
>TRBJ1-1|TRBD1|TRBV4-2
CASSQDKEGGNTEAFF
TGTGCCAGCAGCCAAGATAAGGAAGGGGGCAACACTGAAGCTTTCTTT
>TRBJ2-1|TRBD2|TRBV7-2
CASTRTSGRALFF
TGTGCCAGCACCAGGACTAGCGGGAGGGCCTTGTTCTTC
>TRBJ2-7|TRBD2|TRBV11-2
CASSREGTSAFYEQYF
TGTGCCAGCAGCCGAGAGGGGACTAGCGCTTTCTACGAGCAGTACTTC
>TRBJ1-2|TRBD1|TRBV9
CASSEPWTGEDYGYTF
TGTGCCAGCAGCGAACCCTGGACAGGGGAAGACTATGGCTACACCTTC
>TRBJ1-6|NA|TRBV4-1
CASSLPQRDRRYNSPLHF
TGCGCCAGCAGCCTACCCCAACGCGACAGGCGTTATAATTCACCCCTCCACTTT
>TRBJ2-2|NA|TRBV2
CASRQQSTNTGELFF
TGTGCCAGCAGGCAACAGAGTACGAACACCGGGGAGCTGTTTTTT
>TRBJ1-4|NA|TRBV4-3
CASSLGLTNEKLFF
TGCGCCAGCAGCCTGGGACTGACTAATGAAAAACTGTTTTTT
>TRBJ1-1|TRBD1|TRBV7-2
CASSFLDRDEAFF
TGTGCCAGCAGCTTTCTGGACAGGGATGAAGCTTTCTTT